The source of this T cell receptor (beta chain) is a study of blood T cells in healthy people across ages. The CDR3 is 13 amino acids. The V gene lost 2 bases and the J gene lost 13 bases, with 15 bases spanning the gap. Germline V gene lookup returns CDR1 SGHTA and CDR2 FQGNSA. A second PCR, run for roughly 7 to 12 cycles, used a sample-barcoded 5' primer plus a J-beta primer mix. All cDNA molecules were each tagged by a template-switch adaptor with 12 random nucleotides. MiXCR, applied by TCRdb to the 5' RACE reads, yields one record per CDR3 protein. The sample includes about 1.1 million distinct CDR3 sequences, around two fifths of them seen just once.

This clonotype originated in a man aged 18 to 30 in good health. The sequencing sample was made of blood. This rearrangement joins TRBV7-2 to TRBJ2-1, with D uncertain. The CDR3 loop is CASSLRGPETQFF. In nucleotides, the CDR3 is TGTGCCAGCAGCTTACGAGGTCCGGAGACCCAGTTCTTC.